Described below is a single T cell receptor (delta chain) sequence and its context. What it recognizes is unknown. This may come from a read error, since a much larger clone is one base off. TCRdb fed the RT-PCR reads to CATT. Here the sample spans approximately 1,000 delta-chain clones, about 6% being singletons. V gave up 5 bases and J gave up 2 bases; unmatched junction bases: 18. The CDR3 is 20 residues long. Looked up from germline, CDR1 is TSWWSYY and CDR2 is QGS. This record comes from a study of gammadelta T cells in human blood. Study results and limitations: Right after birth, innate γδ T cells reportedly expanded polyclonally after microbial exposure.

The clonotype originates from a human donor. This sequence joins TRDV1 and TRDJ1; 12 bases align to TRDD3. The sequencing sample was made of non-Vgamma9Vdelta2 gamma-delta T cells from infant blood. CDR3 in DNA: TGTGCTCTTGGGAAAATCTGCGTAAACTGGGGGATACATAGGACCGATAAACTCATCTTT. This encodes CALGKICVNWGIHRTDKLIF.